Shown below are 8 T cell receptor beta chains from a single sample sequenced in a study of blood T cell repertoires in COVID-19. Profiling relied on immunoSEQ multiplex PCR, and the TCRdb table lists in-frame clones only, not all of them. The sample consists of roughly 120,000 clones, approximately 87% of them appearing once. The sequencing sample was made of peripheral blood. The receptors here all came from a young man with acute or convalescent COVID-19.

The genes are TRBV11-3 and TRBJ2-1; D is unclear. V gave up 5 bases and J gave up 10 bases, with 12 bases separating them. This CDR3 has 12 amino acids. The germline V gene encodes CDR1 SGHNT and CDR2 YENEEA. The CDR3 loop is CASSRRGAEQFF. The DNA of the CDR3 is TGTGCCAGCAGCCGGAGAGGAGCGGAGCAGTTCTTC.

The chain is built from TRBV7-9 and TRBJ2-3; TRBD1 is a possible D gene (5 bases). Trimming pared 1 base from V and 3 bases from J, leaving 8 bases between. This CDR3 has 14 residues. Germline CDR1 is SEHNR and CDR2 is FQNEAQ (reference sequence). CDR3 residues: CASSLGTGTDTQYF. For the CDR3, the DNA is TGTGCCAGCAGCTTAGGTACAGGTACAGATACGCAGTATTTT.

For this clone: The sample holds other DNA sequences that translate to the same CDR3. This chain connects TRBV5-1 to TRBJ1-5; D is possibly TRBD1 (5 bases). Germline-derived CDR1 and CDR2 are SGHRS and YFSETQ. Deletions cut 0 bases from V and 1 base from J, with 8 bases between. The CDR3 spans 15 residues. The CDR3 DNA is TGCGCCAGCAGCTTGGCCGGGGGAAGCAATCAGCCCCAGCATTTT. This translates into CASSLAGGSNQPQHF.

This chain joins TRBV6-1 and TRBJ2-1, with a possible D match to TRBD2 (5 bases). The CDR3 totals 16 residues. The V gene's germline CDR1 is MNHNS and CDR2 SASEGT. Trimming cost V 7 bases and J 0 bases, with 16 bases left between them. CDR3 region: CASNEYGRGSYNEQFF. CDR3 nucleotides: TGTGCCAGCAATGAGTATGGTCGGGGCTCCTACAATGAGCAGTTCTTC.

The chain joins TRBV12-3 or TRBV12-4 to TRBJ1-1, with 7 bases matching TRBD1. This CDR3 has 13 residues. Losses at the gene ends were 5 bases for V and 11 bases for J; bases not matched to a gene: 11. The CDR3 coding sequence is TGTGCCAGCAGTCGAACTTACAGGGGCGACGCTTTCTTT. Translation: CASSRTYRGDAFF.

This clone has just a few counts. The chain employs TRBV11-1 and TRBJ2-7, with 7 bases fitting TRBD1. V trimming: 5 bases; J trimming: 4 bases; junction bases outside the gene matches: 11. This CDR3 comprises 15 residues. Germline-derived CDR1 and CDR2 are SGHAT and FQDESV (reference sequence). Here the CDR3 reads CASSRGQVVGYEQYF. CDR3 nucleotides: TGTGCCAGCAGCAGAGGACAGGTTGTGGGGTACGAGCAGTACTTC. The full variable domain, completed using reference TRBV11-1 and TRBJ2-7, is EAEVAQSPRYKITEKSQAVAFWCDPISGHATLYWYRQILGQGPELLVQFQDESVVDDSQLPKDRFSAERLKGVDSTLKIQPAELGDSAMYLCASSRGQVVGYEQYFGPGTRLTVT.

This clone is a singleton in its sample. This chain links TRBV14 with TRBJ2-3; 7 positions match TRBD1. After removal of 2 bases from V and 7 bases from J, the junction contained 3 bases not matched to a gene. The CDR3 contains 13 residues. Germline CDR1 SGHDN, CDR2 FVKESK. This CDR3 reads CASSQNRGNTQYF. The CDR3 coding sequence is TGTGCCAGCAGCCAAAACAGGGGAAATACGCAGTATTTT.

This chain connects TRBV5-1 to TRBJ2-6; maybe TRBD1 (5 bases). CDR1 is SGHRS, CDR2 YFSETQ, per germline. The CDR3 runs to 16 residues. V was pared by 3 bases and J by 1 base, with 11 bases between. CDR3 bases: TGCGCCAGCAGCTGGATGACAGTATCTGGGGCCAACGTCCTGACTTTC. This codes for CASSWMTVSGANVLTF.